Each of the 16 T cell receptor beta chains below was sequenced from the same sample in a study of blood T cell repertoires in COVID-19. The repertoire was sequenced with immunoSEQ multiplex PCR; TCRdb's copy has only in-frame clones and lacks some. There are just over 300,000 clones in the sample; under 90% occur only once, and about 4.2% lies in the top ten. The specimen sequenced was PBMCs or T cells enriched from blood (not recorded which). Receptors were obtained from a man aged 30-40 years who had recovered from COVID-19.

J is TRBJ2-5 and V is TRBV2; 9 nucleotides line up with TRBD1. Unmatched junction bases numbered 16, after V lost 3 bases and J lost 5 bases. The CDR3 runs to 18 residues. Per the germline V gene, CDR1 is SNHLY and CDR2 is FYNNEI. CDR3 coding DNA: TGTGCCAGCAGTGATTCCCCTCTACGGAGGACAGGGGTCGAGACCCAGTACTTC. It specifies CASSDSPLRRTGVETQYF. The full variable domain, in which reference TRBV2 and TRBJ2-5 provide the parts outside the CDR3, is EPEVTQTPSHQVTQMGQEVILRCVPISNHLYFYWYRQILGQKVEFLVSFYNNEISEKSEIFDDQFSVERPDGSNFTLKIRSTKLEDSAMYFCASSDSPLRRTGVETQYFGPGTRLLVL.

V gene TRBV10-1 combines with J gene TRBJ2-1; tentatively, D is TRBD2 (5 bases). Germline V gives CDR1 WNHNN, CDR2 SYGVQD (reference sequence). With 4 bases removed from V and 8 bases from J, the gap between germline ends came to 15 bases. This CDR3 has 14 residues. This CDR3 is CASSGVRGGDEQFF. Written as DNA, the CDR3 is TGCGCCAGCAGTGGGGTCCGGGGTGGCGATGAGCAGTTCTTC.

CDR3 sequence (DNA): TGCGCCAGCAGCATACTTCAAGAGACCCAGTACTTC. Its translation is CASSILQETQYF. The genes are TRBV5-1 and TRBJ2-5; D call uncertain. The CDR3 runs to 12 residues. V lost 4 bases, J lost 2 bases, and 6 bases lay in between. The germline V gene encodes CDR1 SGHRS and CDR2 YFSETQ.

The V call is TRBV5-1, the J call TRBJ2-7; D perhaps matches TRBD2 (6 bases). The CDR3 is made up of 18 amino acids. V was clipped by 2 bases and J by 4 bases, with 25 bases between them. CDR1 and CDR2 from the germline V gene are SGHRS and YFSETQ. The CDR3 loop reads CASSLGFGGSPSFYEQYF. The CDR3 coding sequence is TGCGCCAGCAGCTTAGGGTTTGGGGGGTCTCCTTCCTTTTACGAGCAGTACTTC.

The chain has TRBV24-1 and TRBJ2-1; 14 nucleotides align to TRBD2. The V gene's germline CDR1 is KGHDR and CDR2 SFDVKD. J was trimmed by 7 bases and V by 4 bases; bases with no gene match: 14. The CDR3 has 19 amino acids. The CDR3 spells CATSEVGLAGASRRNEQFF. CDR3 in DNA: TGTGCCACCAGTGAGGTGGGACTAGCGGGAGCAAGCCGGCGGAATGAGCAGTTCTTC.

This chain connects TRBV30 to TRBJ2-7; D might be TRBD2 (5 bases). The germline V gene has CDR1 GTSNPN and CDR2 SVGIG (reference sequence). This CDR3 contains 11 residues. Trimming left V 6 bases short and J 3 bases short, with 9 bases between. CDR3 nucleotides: TGTGCCTGCGGGGAGCTCTACGAGCAGTACTTC. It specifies CACGELYEQYF.

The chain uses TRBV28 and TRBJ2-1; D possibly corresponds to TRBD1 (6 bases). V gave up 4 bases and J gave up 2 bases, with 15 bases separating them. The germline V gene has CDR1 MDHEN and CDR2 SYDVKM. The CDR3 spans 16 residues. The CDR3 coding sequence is TGTGCCAGCAGTTCCCGTCCAGGGGTACCCTACAATGAGCAGTTCTTC. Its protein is CASSSRPGVPYNEQFF.

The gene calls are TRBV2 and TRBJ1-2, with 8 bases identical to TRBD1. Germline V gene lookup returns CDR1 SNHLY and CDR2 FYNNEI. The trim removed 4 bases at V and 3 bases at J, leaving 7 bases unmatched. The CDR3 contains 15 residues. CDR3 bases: TGTGCCAGCAGTGCTCAGGGGGCGCGGCACTATGGCTACACCTTC. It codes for CASSAQGARHYGYTF.

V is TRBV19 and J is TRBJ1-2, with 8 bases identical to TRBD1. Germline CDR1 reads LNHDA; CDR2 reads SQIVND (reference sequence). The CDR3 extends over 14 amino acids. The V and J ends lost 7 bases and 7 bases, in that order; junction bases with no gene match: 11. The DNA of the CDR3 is TGTGCCAGTAACCCGACAGGGGAAGCTTCTGGCTACACCTTC. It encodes CASNPTGEASGYTF.

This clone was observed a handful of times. The CDR3 is CASSLHLAGITDTQYF. CDR3 nucleotide sequence: TGTGCCAGCAGCTTACACCTAGCGGGTATCACAGATACGCAGTATTTT. The rearrangement joins TRBV11-3 to TRBJ2-3; the match to TRBD2 covers 8 bases. V gave up 2 bases and J gave up 2 bases; unmatched junction bases: 6. Germline assignment: CDR1 SGHNT and CDR2 YENEEA. The CDR3 runs 16 residues.

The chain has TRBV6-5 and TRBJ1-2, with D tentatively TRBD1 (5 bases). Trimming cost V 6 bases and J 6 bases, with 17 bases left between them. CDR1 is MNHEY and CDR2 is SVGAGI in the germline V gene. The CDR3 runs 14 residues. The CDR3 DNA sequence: TGTGCCAGCAGGATTGGACAAGCGAAAGATGGCTACACCTTC. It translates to CASRIGQAKDGYTF.

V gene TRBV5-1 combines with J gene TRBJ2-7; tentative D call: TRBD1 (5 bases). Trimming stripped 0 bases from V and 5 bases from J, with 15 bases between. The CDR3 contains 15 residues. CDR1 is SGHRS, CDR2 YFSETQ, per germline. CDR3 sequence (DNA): TGCGCCAGCAGCTTGGCCACAGGTCCGAGCAACGAGCAGTACTTC. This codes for CASSLATGPSNEQYF.

The DNA of the CDR3 is TGTGCCAGCAGTGAACTAGCGGGAAGCACAGATACGCAGTATTTT. Its protein is CASSELAGSTDTQYF. V usage is TRBV6-1 and J usage is TRBJ2-3, with 9 bases that match TRBD2. J lost 0 bases, V lost 2 bases, and 0 bases had no gene match. The CDR3 contains 15 residues. The V gene's germline CDR1 is MNHNS and CDR2 SASEGT.

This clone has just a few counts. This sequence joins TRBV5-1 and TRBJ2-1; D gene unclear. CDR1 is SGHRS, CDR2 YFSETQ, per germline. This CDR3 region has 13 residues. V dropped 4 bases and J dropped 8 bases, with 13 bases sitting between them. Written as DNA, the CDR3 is TGCGCCAGCAGCCCGCCTGTTGTAGATGAGCAGTTCTTC. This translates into CASSPPVVDEQFF.

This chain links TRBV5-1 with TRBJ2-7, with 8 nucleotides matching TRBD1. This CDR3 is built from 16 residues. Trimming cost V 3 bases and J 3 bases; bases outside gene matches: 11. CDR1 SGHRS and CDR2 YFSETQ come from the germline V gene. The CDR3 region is CASSWGPDRAYYEQYF. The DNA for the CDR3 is TGCGCCAGCAGCTGGGGACCGGACAGGGCATACTACGAGCAGTACTTC.

The DNA of the CDR3 is TGTGCCAGTACCCGAGCCAGAGGCGATGGCTACACCTTC. Translated: CASTRARGDGYTF. The V gene is TRBV19, the J gene TRBJ1-2, with D hard to call. Germline CDR1 and CDR2: LNHDA and SQIVND (reference sequence). The CDR3 length is 13 residues. V gave up 7 bases and J gave up 6 bases, with 15 bases separating them.